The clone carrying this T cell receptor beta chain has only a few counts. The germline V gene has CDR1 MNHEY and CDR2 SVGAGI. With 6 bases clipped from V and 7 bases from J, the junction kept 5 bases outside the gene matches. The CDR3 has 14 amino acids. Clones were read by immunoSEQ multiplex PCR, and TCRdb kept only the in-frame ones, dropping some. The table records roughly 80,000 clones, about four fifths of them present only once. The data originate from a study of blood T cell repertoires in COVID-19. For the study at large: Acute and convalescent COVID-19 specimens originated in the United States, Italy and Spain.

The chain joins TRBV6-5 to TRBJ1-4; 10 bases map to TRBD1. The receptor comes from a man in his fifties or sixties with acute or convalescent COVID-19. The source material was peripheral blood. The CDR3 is CASSAGTGVEKLFF. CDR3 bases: TGTGCCAGCAGCGCCGGGACAGGGGTTGAAAAACTGTTTTTT.